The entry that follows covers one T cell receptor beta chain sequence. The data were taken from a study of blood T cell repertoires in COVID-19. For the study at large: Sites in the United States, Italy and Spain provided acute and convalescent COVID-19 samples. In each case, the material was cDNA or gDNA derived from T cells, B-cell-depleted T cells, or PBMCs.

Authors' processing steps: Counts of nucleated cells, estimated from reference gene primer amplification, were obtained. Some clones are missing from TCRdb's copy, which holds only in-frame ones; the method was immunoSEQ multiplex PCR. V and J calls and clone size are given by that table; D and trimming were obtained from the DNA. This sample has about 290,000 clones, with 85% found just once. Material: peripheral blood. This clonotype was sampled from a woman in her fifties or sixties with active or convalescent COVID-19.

The CDR3 DNA is TGTGCCAGCAGACCCCTCGGCGAGCGTGGAAACACCATATATTTT. Its protein product is CASRPLGERGNTIYF. The chain employs TRBV27 and TRBJ1-3; no clear D. This CDR3 spans 15 amino acids. Germline CDR1 and CDR2: MNHEY and SMNVEV (reference sequence). V lost 6 bases and J lost 3, with 15 bases in between.